The clone carrying this T cell receptor beta chain has a handful of counts. The antigen remains unidentified. MiXCR, run by TCRdb on the 5' RACE reads, gives a single entry per CDR3 protein. The top ten hold 4.1% of the sample, which has over 100,000 distinct CDR3 sequences, more than 9.5% seen once. This record belongs to a study of CD8 T cells in ankylosing spondylitis. The V gene lost 7 bases and the J gene lost 5 bases, with 14 bases spanning the gap. Per the germline V gene, CDR1 is SGHAT and CDR2 is FQNNGV. The CDR3 is made up of 13 amino acids. General observations from the study: Some of these motif variants have turned up before, in reports on reactive arthritis synovial fluid and blood. Researchers reportedly found disease-linked clones significantly enriched in matched ankylosing spondylitis synovial fluid.

This sequence joins TRBV11-2 and TRBJ1-1; the D gene is possibly TRBD1 (5 bases). The sequence derives from a female donor with ankylosing spondylitis or in good health (not recorded which). Sequenced sample: blood, either unsorted or a sorted T cell fraction (not recorded which). The CDR3 loop reads CASNLGGVTEAFF. The CDR3 region has the DNA TGTGCCAGCAACCTGGGAGGGGTTACTGAAGCTTTCTTT. Filled out from reference TRBV11-2 and TRBJ1-1, the complete variable domain reads EAGVAQSPRYKIIEKRQSVAFWCNPISGHATLYWYQQILGQGPKLLIQFQNNGVVDDSQLPKDRFSAERLKGVDSTLKIQPAKLEDSAVYLCASNLGGVTEAFFGQGTRLTVV.